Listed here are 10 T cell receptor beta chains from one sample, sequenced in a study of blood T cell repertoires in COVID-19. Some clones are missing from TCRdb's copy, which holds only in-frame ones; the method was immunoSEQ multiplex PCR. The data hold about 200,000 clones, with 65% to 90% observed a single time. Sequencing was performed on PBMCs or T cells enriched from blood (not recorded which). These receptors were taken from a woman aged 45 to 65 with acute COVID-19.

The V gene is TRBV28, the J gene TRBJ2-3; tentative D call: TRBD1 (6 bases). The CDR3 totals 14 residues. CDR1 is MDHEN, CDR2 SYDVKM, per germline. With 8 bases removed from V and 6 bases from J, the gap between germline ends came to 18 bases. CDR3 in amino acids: CASPPPTGLDTQYF. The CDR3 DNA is TGTGCCAGCCCCCCGCCGACAGGCTTGGATACGCAGTATTTT.

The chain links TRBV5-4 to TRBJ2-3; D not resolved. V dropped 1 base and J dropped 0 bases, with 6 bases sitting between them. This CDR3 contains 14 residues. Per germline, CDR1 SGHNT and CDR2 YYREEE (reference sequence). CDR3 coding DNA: TGTGCCAGCAGCTTGACTGCAAGCACAGATACGCAGTATTTT. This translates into CASSLTASTDTQYF. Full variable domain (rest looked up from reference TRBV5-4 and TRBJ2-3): ETGVTQSPTHLIKTRGQQVTLRCSSQSGHNTVSWYQQALGQGPQFIFQYYREEENGRGNFPPRFSGLQFPNYSSELNVNALELDDSALYLCASSLTASTDTQYFGPGTRLTVL.

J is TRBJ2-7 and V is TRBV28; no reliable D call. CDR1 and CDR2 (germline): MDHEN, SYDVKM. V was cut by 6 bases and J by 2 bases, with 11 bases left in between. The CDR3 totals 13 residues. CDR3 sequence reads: CASRPYLTYEQYF. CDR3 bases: TGTGCCAGCAGACCCTACTTAACCTACGAGCAGTACTTC.

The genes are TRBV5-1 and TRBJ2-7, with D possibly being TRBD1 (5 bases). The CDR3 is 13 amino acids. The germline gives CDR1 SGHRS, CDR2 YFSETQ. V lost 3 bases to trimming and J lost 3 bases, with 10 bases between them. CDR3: CASSSDINYEQYF. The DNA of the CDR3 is TGCGCCAGCAGCTCGGACATTAACTACGAGCAGTACTTC. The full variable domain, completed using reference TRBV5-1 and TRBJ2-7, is KAGVTQTPRYLIKTRGQQVTLSCSPISGHRSVSWYQQTPGQGLQFLFEYFSETQRNKGNFPGRFSGRQFSNSRSEMNVSTLELGDSALYLCASSSDINYEQYFGPGTRLTVT.

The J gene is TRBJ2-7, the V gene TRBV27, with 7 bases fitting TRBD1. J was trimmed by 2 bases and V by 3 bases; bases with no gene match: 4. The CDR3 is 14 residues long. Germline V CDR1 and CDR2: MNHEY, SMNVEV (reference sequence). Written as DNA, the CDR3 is TGTGCCAGCAGTTTTACAGGGGTCCCCTACGAGCAGTACTTC. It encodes CASSFTGVPYEQYF.

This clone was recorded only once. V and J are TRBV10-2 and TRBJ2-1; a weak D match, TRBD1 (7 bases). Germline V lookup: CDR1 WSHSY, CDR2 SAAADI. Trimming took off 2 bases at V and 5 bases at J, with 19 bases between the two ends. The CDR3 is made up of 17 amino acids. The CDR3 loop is CASSEGRRQGGHNEQFF. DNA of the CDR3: TGCGCCAGCAGTGAGGGGAGGAGACAGGGAGGCCACAATGAGCAGTTCTTC.

The CDR3, as DNA: TGTGCCAGCAGCTTATCGTCTTCTAGCACAGATACGCAGTATTTT. Protein: CASSLSSSSTDTQYF. The chain joins TRBV7-2 to TRBJ2-3; D unclear. CDR1 is SGHTA, CDR2 FQGNSA, per germline. Deletions cut 2 bases from V and 0 bases from J, with 9 bases between. The CDR3 runs to 15 residues.

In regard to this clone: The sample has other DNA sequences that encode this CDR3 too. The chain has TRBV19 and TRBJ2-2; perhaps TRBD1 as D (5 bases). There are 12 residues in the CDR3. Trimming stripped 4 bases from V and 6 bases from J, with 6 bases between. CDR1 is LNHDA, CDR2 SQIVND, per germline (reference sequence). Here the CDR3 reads CASSRGAGELFF. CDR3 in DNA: TGTGCCAGTAGTAGGGGCGCCGGGGAGCTGTTTTTT.

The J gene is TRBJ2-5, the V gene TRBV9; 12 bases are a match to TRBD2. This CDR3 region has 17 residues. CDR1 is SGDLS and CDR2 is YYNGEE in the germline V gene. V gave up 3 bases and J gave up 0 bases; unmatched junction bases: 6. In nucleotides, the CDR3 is TGTGCCAGCAGCGGGAGACTAGCGGGGGCACACCAAGAGACCCAGTACTTC. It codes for CASSGRLAGAHQETQYF.

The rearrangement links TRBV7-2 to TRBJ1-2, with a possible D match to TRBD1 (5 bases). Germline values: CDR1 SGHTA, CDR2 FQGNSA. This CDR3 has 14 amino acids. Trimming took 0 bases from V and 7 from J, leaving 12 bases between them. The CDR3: CASSLAPDRGGYTF. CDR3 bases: TGTGCCAGCAGCTTAGCCCCGGATAGGGGTGGCTACACCTTC.